Following are 21 T cell receptor beta chains from one sample sequenced in a study of beta chain features in type 1 diabetes. Their antigens remain unidentified. Whole-study findings and limits: In all four CD4+ subsets, TCRB CDR3 length was significantly, moderately reduced in type 1 diabetes.

The isolated RNA, all of it, was reverse transcribed, so expressed TCRB transcripts were what got sequenced. TCRdb keeps only in-frame clones here, not all; method: immunoSEQ multiplex PCR. The repertoire has 640,000 or so clones, about an eighth of them found once; the top ten carry 0.022%. What was sequenced was naive CD4+ T cells from blood. The receptor source for this set is a man aged 18 to 30 with type 1 diabetes.

The rearrangement links TRBV9 to TRBJ2-5; D remains unclear. V was cut by 4 bases and J by 2 bases, with 6 bases left in between. The CDR3 is made up of 12 amino acids. Germline CDR1 reads SGDLS; CDR2 reads YYNGEE. The CDR3 coding sequence is TGTGCCAGCAGCAAGCTGCAAGAGACCCAGTACTTC. Encoded protein: CASSKLQETQYF. Full variable domain (remainder filled in from reference TRBV9 and TRBJ2-5): DSGVTQTPKHLITATGQRVTLRCSPRSGDLSVYWYQQSLDQGLQFLIQYYNGEERAKGNILERFSAQQFPDLHSELNLSSLELGDSALYFCASSKLQETQYFGPGTRLLVL.

This clone has a handful of counts. The CDR3 loop reads CASSGQGLDNEQFF. The CDR3 nucleotides are TGTGCCAGCAGTGGACAGGGTTTGGACAATGAGCAGTTCTTC. V and J are TRBV2 and TRBJ2-1; 7 bases map to TRBD1. V trimming: 4 bases; J trimming: 5 bases; junction bases outside the gene matches: 5. The CDR3 has 14 amino acids. The germline V gene has CDR1 SNHLY and CDR2 FYNNEI. Based on the CDR3 plus reference TRBV2 and TRBJ2-1, the full variable domain is EPEVTQTPSHQVTQMGQEVILRCVPISNHLYFYWYRQILGQKVEFLVSFYNNEISEKSEIFDDQFSVERPDGSNFTLKIRSTKLEDSAMYFCASSGQGLDNEQFFGPGTRLTVL.

This clone was recorded once. This rearrangement joins TRBV4-1 to TRBJ2-5; a weak D match, TRBD1 (6 bases). Germline values: CDR1 MGHRA, CDR2 YSYEKL. The CDR3 covers 14 residues. Trimming shortened V by 1 base and J by 3 bases, and 9 bases separated the two germline ends. The CDR3 reads CASSQVRGEETQYF. For the CDR3, the DNA is TGCGCCAGCAGCCAAGTCAGGGGAGAAGAGACCCAGTACTTC.

This clone was seen a handful of times. The chain carries TRBV13 and TRBJ2-5; weak D call: TRBD2 (6 bases). The CDR3 covers 12 residues. The V end was cut by 1 base, the J end by 11 bases, with 11 bases between. Germline loops: CDR1 PRHDT, CDR2 FYEKMQ (reference sequence). As DNA, the CDR3 is TGTGCCAGCAGCTTAGACCGGGCGGGGCAGTACTTC. It is translated as CASSLDRAGQYF.

This clone was observed a handful of times. One end of the junction fails to match germline, which may point to a read error. This chain uses TRBV30 with TRBJ2-7; 7 bases are a match to TRBD1. Germline-derived CDR1 and CDR2 are GTSNPN and SVGIG (reference sequence). There are 14 residues in the CDR3. For the CDR3, the DNA is TGTGCCGGGAGAGGGGGCTTCTACTCCTACGAGCAGTACTTC. As protein: CAGRGGFYSYEQYF.

This clone has only a few counts. The V and J genes are TRBV9 and TRBJ2-1; D remains unclear. The V end lost 6 bases, the J end lost 3 bases, and 10 bases lay between the germline ends. Germline values: CDR1 SGDLS, CDR2 YYNGEE. The CDR3 loop spans 13 amino acids. CDR3 bases: TGTGCCAGCACCTCGACTGACTACAATGAGCAGTTCTTC. This translates into CASTSTDYNEQFF. Drawing the rest from reference TRBV9 and TRBJ2-1, the complete variable domain is DSGVTQTPKHLITATGQRVTLRCSPRSGDLSVYWYQQSLDQGLQFLIQYYNGEERAKGNILERFSAQQFPDLHSELNLSSLELGDSALYFCASTSTDYNEQFFGPGTRLTVL.

The V and J genes are TRBV19 and TRBJ2-1; D tentatively reads TRBD1 or TRBD2 (6 bases each). The V end was cut by 3 bases, the J end by 2 bases, with 11 bases between. The CDR3 length is 15 residues. The V gene's germline CDR1 is LNHDA and CDR2 SQIVND (reference sequence). The CDR3, as DNA: TGTGCCAGTAGTATTTTAGGGGGGCCCTACAATGAGCAGTTCTTC. Translated, it gives CASSILGGPYNEQFF.

The chain couples TRBV7-9 to TRBJ2-7; weak D call: TRBD2 (9 bases). The V end lost 5 bases, the J end lost 0 bases, and 17 bases lay between the germline ends. CDR3 length: 16 amino acids. Germline CDR1 is SEHNR and CDR2 is FQNEAQ (reference sequence). CDR3 loop: CASSQGASGVSYEQYF. CDR3 nucleotide sequence: TGTGCCAGCAGCCAGGGGGCTAGCGGGGTCTCCTACGAGCAGTACTTC. The full variable domain, with the rest looked up from reference TRBV7-9 and TRBJ2-7, is DTGVSQNPRHKITKRGQNVTFRCDPISEHNRLYWYRQTLGQGPEFLTYFQNEAQLEKSRLLSDRFSAERPKGSFSTLEIQRTEQGDSAMYLCASSQGASGVSYEQYFGPGTRLTVT.

This sequence joins TRBV5-1 and TRBJ2-3; D may be TRBD1 (5 bases). Germline CDR1 is SGHRS and CDR2 is YFSETQ. CDR3 length equals 15 residues. V lost 4 bases, J lost 8 bases, and 20 bases lay in between. The CDR3 is CASSEQDLRVGTQYF. Here the CDR3 DNA reads TGCGCCAGCAGCGAACAGGATCTTCGCGTGGGTACGCAGTATTTT.

This sequence joins TRBV4-1 and TRBJ2-7; no clear D gene. Trimming pared 2 bases from V and 0 bases from J, leaving 14 bases between. CDR1 MGHRA and CDR2 YSYEKL come from the germline V gene. The CDR3 consists of 16 residues. The CDR3 nucleotides are TGCGCCAGCAGCCAACATATAGGACGGGTCTCCTACGAGCAGTACTTC. Protein product: CASSQHIGRVSYEQYF.

This sequence joins TRBV5-6 and TRBJ2-7; D is undetermined. Germline loops: CDR1 SGHDT, CDR2 YYEEEE. The CDR3 length is 12 residues. V lost 3 bases and J 3 bases, leaving 7 bases between the germline ends. The CDR3 bases are TGTGCCAGCAGCTCCTATTACTACGAGCAGTACTTC. Protein product: CASSSYYYEQYF.

Only a few counts were recorded for this clone. The chain links TRBV9 to TRBJ2-3; 11 positions agree with TRBD2. This CDR3 has 18 residues. Germline values: CDR1 SGDLS, CDR2 YYNGEE. With 0 bases clipped from V and 4 bases from J, the junction kept 10 bases outside the gene matches. The CDR3 region is CASSVATSSGGIADTQYF. CDR3 in DNA: TGTGCCAGCAGCGTAGCTACGTCTAGCGGGGGGATAGCAGATACGCAGTATTTT.

This clone occurred a few times. This chain connects TRBV14 to TRBJ1-6; D unclear. Trimming pared 1 base from V and 7 bases from J, leaving 14 bases between. Germline loops: CDR1 SGHDN, CDR2 FVKESK. The CDR3 extends over 16 amino acids. For the CDR3, the DNA is TGTGCCAGCAGCCAAGGAGTAGGGAACTGGAATTCACCCCTCCACTTT. Amino acid sequence: CASSQGVGNWNSPLHF.

The genes are TRBV5-1 and TRBJ2-5; 7 bases are shared with TRBD1. The CDR3 has 15 residues. Per the germline V gene, CDR1 is SGHRS and CDR2 is YFSETQ. Germline trimming cut 4 bases from V and 2 bases from J; bases unmatched to any gene: 8. CDR3 DNA sequence: TGCGCCAGCAGCCGTTCCTCGGACAGGCAAGAGACCCAGTACTTC. Amino acid sequence: CASSRSSDRQETQYF.

This clone was seen only a few times. The sample contains more than one DNA sequence encoding this CDR3. The gene calls are TRBV2 and TRBJ2-7; 9 nucleotides line up with TRBD1. The CDR3 extends over 11 amino acids. Germline assignment: CDR1 SNHLY and CDR2 FYNNEI. V was clipped by 6 bases and J by 6 bases; unmatched bases: 0. The CDR3 loop reads CASRTGGEQYF. The CDR3 DNA is TGTGCCAGCAGGACAGGGGGCGAGCAGTACTTC.

The sample holds a few counts of this clone. V is TRBV6-1 and J is TRBJ1-2; D uncertain. V was cut by 4 bases and J by 4 bases, with 19 bases left in between. This CDR3 has 16 residues. Germline V CDR1 and CDR2: MNHNS, SASEGT. As DNA, the CDR3 is TGTGCCAGCAGTGGTCGGACGGAACACCACCTCTATGGCTACACCTTC. As protein: CASSGRTEHHLYGYTF.

The chain has TRBV18 and TRBJ2-3; D uncertain. Germline CDR1 is KGHSH and CDR2 is LQKENI. The ends were cut back, 1 base at V and 2 bases at J, with 7 bases in the middle. CDR3 length: 14 amino acids. The CDR3 bases are TGTGCCAGCTCACCACAGTCGGACACAGATACGCAGTATTTT. Translation: CASSPQSDTDTQYF.

The rearrangement joins TRBV15 to TRBJ2-3, with D maybe TRBD1 (6 bases). CDR1 and CDR2 from the germline V gene are LNHNV and YYDKDF (reference sequence). The CDR3 consists of 16 residues. The V and J ends lost 5 bases and 2 bases respectively, with 17 bases between them. CDR3 DNA sequence: TGTGCCACCAGCCGCCAGTGGGGGACAAACACAGATACGCAGTATTTT. It encodes CATSRQWGTNTDTQYF.

A note on this clone: Within the sample, other DNA sequences also encode this same CDR3. The V and J genes are TRBV5-1 and TRBJ1-1; D ambiguous. The ends were cut back, 0 bases at V and 1 base at J, with 4 bases in the middle. The CDR3 has 13 residues. Germline CDR1 SGHRS, CDR2 YFSETQ. The CDR3, as DNA: TGCGCCAGCAGCTTGGTATGGAACACTGAAGCTTTCTTT. Translating gives CASSLVWNTEAFF. The whole variable domain, remainder taken from reference TRBV5-1 and TRBJ1-1, is KAGVTQTPRYLIKTRGQQVTLSCSPISGHRSVSWYQQTPGQGLQFLFEYFSETQRNKGNFPGRFSGRQFSNSRSEMNVSTLELGDSALYLCASSLVWNTEAFFGQGTRLTVV.

This chain uses TRBV7-2 with TRBJ1-5; the D is unclear. CDR1 is SGHTA, CDR2 FQGNSA, per germline. The V gene lost 5 bases and the J gene lost 2 bases, with 7 bases spanning the gap. The CDR3 loop spans 13 amino acids. CDR3 residues: CASSPLGNQPQHF. CDR3 bases: TGTGCCAGCAGCCCATTGGGCAATCAGCCCCAGCATTTT. Based on the CDR3 plus reference TRBV7-2 and TRBJ1-5, the full variable domain is GAGVSQSPSNKVTEKGKDVELRCDPISGHTALYWYRQSLGQGLEFLIYFQGNSAPDKSGLPSDRFSAERTGGSVSTLTIQRTQQEDSAVYLCASSPLGNQPQHFGDGTRLSIL.

This sequence joins TRBV6-5 and TRBJ2-1; 12 bases align to TRBD2. The J segment lost 9 bases and the V segment lost 6 bases, leaving 9 bases of the junction unmatched. The CDR3 spans 15 residues. Germline values: CDR1 MNHEY, CDR2 SVGAGI. The CDR3 DNA is TGTGCCAGCAGGTCTCTAGCGGGGGGGCTTGGTGAGCAGTTCTTC. Its translation: CASRSLAGGLGEQFF.